There are many counts of the clone carrying this TCR beta chain. Its antigen remains unknown. About 10 ml of fresh peripheral blood supplied the PBMCs. This specimen belongs to a study of T cells in Graves' hyperthyroidism and ophthalmopathy. Notes on the study in general: Ophthalmopathy got predicted by the model a median about six months before its onset. Most thyroid-expanded clonotypes above 0.001 were also found in blood.

Amplification yielded TCR beta CDR3 regions, with RNA transcripts as the source. Carried out on the TCR CDR3, a first-round RT-PCR used the HTBI primer set. TCRdb itself ran the multiplex PCR reads through MiXCR, one entry per CDR3 protein. The sample shows a few hundred thousand distinct CDR3 sequences, roughly 14% of them seen only once. The receptor was derived from a young woman with Graves' ophthalmopathy. The sequenced sample consisted of blood.

As DNA, the CDR3 is TGCAGCGTTGAAGGTATTAGCGCAGGGTCGGGCCTTTCCTACAATGAGCAGTTCTTC. Its translation: CSVEGISAGSGLSYNEQFF. The gene calls are TRBV29-1 and TRBJ2-1; D tentatively fits TRBD1 or TRBD2 (5 bases each). The CDR3 loop spans 19 amino acids. The germline gives CDR1 SQVTM, CDR2 ANQGSEA. Trimming took off 1 base at V and 1 base at J, with 23 bases between the two ends.